This T cell receptor beta chain emerged from a study of blood T cells in healthy people across ages. Germline V gives CDR1 SGHRS, CDR2 YFSETQ. Unmatched junction bases numbered 6, after V lost 5 bases and J lost 2 bases. The CDR3 has 15 amino acids. The sample holds a few counts of this clonotype. Using a J-beta primer mix together with a sample-barcoded 5' primer, a second PCR was run for roughly 7 to 12 cycles. MiXCR was run by TCRdb on the 5' RACE reads, yielding one entry per CDR3 protein. Here the sample spans some 1.8 million distinct CDR3 sequences, 35% to 50% being singletons. The sequencing input was blood. This clonotype originated in a human donor in good health. The V gene is TRBV5-1, the J gene TRBJ2-1, with 8 bases fitting TRBD2. CDR3 nucleotide sequence: TGCGCCAGCAGGTTTACGGGGGGGGCCTACAATGAGCAGTTCTTC. It yields the protein CASRFTGGAYNEQFF.